This T cell receptor beta chain was documented in a study of cytomegalovirus exposure and HLA in healthy donors. The overall study: In a later analysis, it was reported that the 90 to 150 validation repertoires had been produced on the same platform as the roughly 700 repertoires belonging to the first cohort. The study's findings and limits: A list of around 150 TCR beta chains associated with cytomegalovirus was given.

The CDR3 consists of 17 residues. Germline trimming cut 4 bases from V and 2 bases from J; bases unmatched to any gene: 10. Germline CDR1 reads KGHSH; CDR2 reads LQKENI. The table lists this clone with a count of one. Its antigen is as yet unknown. The donors were part of the validation cohort of around 110 subjects. That cohort was separate from the first cohort, which comprised under 700 subjects. Data came from immunoSEQ multiplex PCR; TCRdb stores just in-frame clones and leaves some out. The table lists some 150,000 clones, 86% of them singletons. The sequencing input was PBMCs. The receptor was isolated from a human donor in good health. V usage is TRBV18 and J usage is TRBJ2-2; 7 bases align to TRBD2. The DNA for the CDR3 is TGTGCCAGCTCACGACTTGCGGGAGACCCTAACACCGGGGAGCTGTTTTTT. Translated: CASSRLAGDPNTGELFF.